A single sample is the source of the 16 T cell receptor beta chains below, sequenced in a study of T cell responses to AZD1222 COVID-19 vaccine. The table came from immunoSEQ multiplex PCR; TCRdb's copy has only in-frame clones and leaves some out. The table lists about 150,000 clones, approximately 92% of them singletons. This material consisted of peripheral blood, taken 28 days after the second AZD1222 dose. These receptors were obtained from an adult who received the AZD1222 COVID-19 vaccine.

J is TRBJ1-1 and V is TRBV25-1, with 7 bases aligning to TRBD1. Germline V gene lookup returns CDR1 MGHDK and CDR2 SYGVNS. Trimming removed 4 bases from V and 8 bases from J; junction bases left unmatched: 13. The CDR3 is 15 residues long. CDR3 bases: TGTGCCAGCAGTGGATCTATGGGACAGACACGGGAAGCTTTCTTT. It encodes CASSGSMGQTREAFF. The whole variable domain, filled in from reference TRBV25-1 and TRBJ1-1, reads EADIYQTPRYLVIGTGKKITLECSQTMGHDKMYWYQQDPGMELHLIHYSYGVNSTEKGDLSSESTVSRIRTEHFPLTLESARPSHTSQYLCASSGSMGQTREAFFGQGTRLTVV.

V and J are TRBV15 and TRBJ1-2; possibly TRBD1 for D (6 bases). The germline CDR1 and CDR2 sequences are LNHNV and YYDKDF (reference sequence). The CDR3 spans 12 residues. V lost 3 bases to trimming and J lost 4 bases, with 6 bases between them. The DNA for the CDR3 is TGTGCCACCAGCAGGGACAGCTATGGCTACACCTTC. This sequence encodes CATSRDSYGYTF.

The chain is built from TRBV27 and TRBJ2-7; D remains unclear. Deletions cut 5 bases from V and 3 bases from J, with 11 bases between. There are 13 residues in the CDR3. CDR1 and CDR2 from the germline V gene are MNHEY and SMNVEV (reference sequence). The CDR3 sequence is CASSPTPVYEQYF. The CDR3 region has the DNA TGTGCCAGCAGTCCAACCCCGGTCTACGAGCAGTACTTC.

J is TRBJ2-7 and V is TRBV19; TRBD2 aligns across 10 bases. V was clipped by 6 bases and J by 0 bases; unmatched bases: 5. The CDR3 loop spans 15 amino acids. The germline CDR1 and CDR2 sequences are LNHDA and SQIVND (reference sequence). The CDR3 DNA reads TGTGCCAGTAGCCCACTAGCGGGGAGCTCCTACGAGCAGTACTTC. It is translated as CASSPLAGSSYEQYF.

This chain connects TRBV19 to TRBJ1-2; D is uncertain. Trimming took off 6 bases at V and 2 bases at J, with 10 bases between the two ends. The CDR3 is made up of 13 amino acids. From germline, CDR1 is LNHDA and CDR2 SQIVND (reference sequence). Here the CDR3 DNA reads TGTGCCAGTAGCTCGGACCGCAACTATGGCTACACCTTC. The encoded protein is CASSSDRNYGYTF.

This chain uses TRBV24-1 with TRBJ2-5, with 9 bases lining up with TRBD2. This CDR3 is 10 amino acids long. V shed 12 bases and J 5 bases; nucleotides not matched to a gene: 0. The germline V gene has CDR1 KGHDR and CDR2 SFDVKD. The CDR3 DNA is TGTGCCGCGGGAGGGGAGACCCAGTACTTC. Translated, it gives CAAGGETQYF.

The rearrangement uses TRBV2 and TRBJ2-7; 9 positions match TRBD2. The germline gives CDR1 SNHLY, CDR2 FYNNEI. Unmatched junction bases numbered 8, after V lost 6 bases and J lost 5 bases. The CDR3 totals 14 residues. The CDR3 nucleotides read TGTGCCAGCAGGGTTAGCGGGAGAGTCAACGAGCAGTACTTC. Translated, it gives CASRVSGRVNEQYF.

This chain connects TRBV5-1 to TRBJ1-4; no reliable D call. The germline gives CDR1 SGHRS, CDR2 YFSETQ. The CDR3 runs to 14 residues. V shed 5 bases and J shed 2 bases, with 10 bases lying between them. The CDR3 DNA sequence: TGCGCCAGCAGGTATTCGGAGACTAATGAAAAACTGTTTTTT. It yields the protein CASRYSETNEKLFF.

In nucleotides, the CDR3 is TGTGCCAGCAGCGGCAGGGTTAATCAGCCCCAGCATTTT. Amino acid sequence: CASSGRVNQPQHF. The chain recombines TRBV5-5 with TRBJ1-5; tentatively, D is TRBD1 (5 bases). The CDR3 sequence is 13 residues long. V was clipped by 4 bases and J by 4 bases, with 9 bases between them. In germline, CDR1 is SGHKS, CDR2 YYEKEE (reference sequence).

The chain is built from TRBV28 and TRBJ1-4, with D possibly matching TRBD1 (5 bases). The CDR3 loop spans 15 amino acids. Trimming shortened V by 5 bases and J by 0 bases, and 10 bases separated the two germline ends. Germline CDR1 is MDHEN and CDR2 is SYDVKM. The CDR3 DNA reads as TGTGCCAGCAGTACCGCAGGGACAACTAATGAAAAACTGTTTTTT. It is translated as CASSTAGTTNEKLFF.

This chain connects TRBV10-2 to TRBJ2-7; D remains unclear. The CDR3 totals 12 residues. V gave up 3 bases and J gave up 3 bases, with 6 bases separating them. Germline values: CDR1 WSHSY, CDR2 SAAADI. The CDR3 region is CASSDPNYEQYF. For the CDR3, the DNA is TGCGCCAGCAGTGACCCAAACTACGAGCAGTACTTC.

V is TRBV21-1 and J is TRBJ2-7; TRBD2, the table's D call, lacks a check against the DNA. TRBV21-1 constitutes a pseudogene. This CDR3 spans 16 amino acids. In DNA, the CDR3 is TGTGCCAGCAGCACTGGTTGGGAGGACGAATCCTACGAGCAGTACTTC. This codes for CASSTGWEDESYEQYF.

This rearrangement joins TRBV28 to TRBJ2-5, with TRBD2 matching 9 bases. This CDR3 contains 15 residues. V lost 10 bases, J lost 3 bases, and 12 bases stayed unmatched. CDR1 and CDR2 from the germline V gene are MDHEN and SYDVKM. The CDR3 loop is CATRIPSGTEETQYF. DNA for the CDR3: TGTGCCACCCGAATCCCTAGCGGGACCGAAGAGACCCAGTACTTC. The full variable domain, rest sourced from reference TRBV28 and TRBJ2-5, is DVKVTQSSRYLVKRTGEKVFLECVQDMDHENMFWYRQDPGLGLRLIYFSYDVKMKEKGDIPEGYSVSREKKERFSLILESASTNQTSMYLCATRIPSGTEETQYFGPGTRLLVL.

This sequence joins TRBV3-1 (or the pseudogene TRBV3-2) and TRBJ2-5; tentative D call: TRBD2 (5 bases). Germline values: CDR1 LGHDT, CDR2 YNNKEL (reference sequence). CDR3 length: 15 residues. Trimming removed 0 bases from V and 1 base from J, with 9 bases in between. As DNA, the CDR3 is TGTGCCAGCAGCCAAGATATAGGGAGCCAAGAGACCCAGTACTTC. Amino acid sequence: CASSQDIGSQETQYF.

As concerns this clone: In the same sample, other DNA sequences code for this CDR3. The chain links TRBV30 to TRBJ1-5, with a possible D match to TRBD1 (6 bases). The V end lost 0 bases, the J end lost 0 bases, and 9 bases lay between the germline ends. The CDR3 covers 15 residues. Germline V gene data show CDR1 as GTSNPN and CDR2 as SVGIG (reference sequence). CDR3 in amino acids: CAWSVGGNSNQPQHF. The CDR3, as DNA: TGTGCCTGGAGTGTAGGGGGGAATAGCAATCAGCCCCAGCATTTT.

The count of this clone is one. The J gene is TRBJ2-4, the V gene TRBV5-1, with D perhaps matching TRBD2 (5 bases). Deletions cut 1 base from V and 8 bases from J, with 13 bases between. CDR1 and CDR2 from the germline V gene are SGHRS and YFSETQ. The CDR3 is 14 residues long. DNA for the CDR3: TGCGCCAGCAGCTTGTCACCGAAGGAGGACATTCAGTACTTC. This translates into CASSLSPKEDIQYF.